The 7 T cell receptor beta chains below all came from one sample that was sequenced in a study of cytomegalovirus exposure and HLA in healthy donors. Vbeta (60) and Jbeta (13) primers were used in the PCR. The repertoire was sequenced with immunoSEQ multiplex PCR; TCRdb's copy has only in-frame clones and lacks some. The sample consists of about 110,000 clones, more than 70% of them appearing once. The sample taken for sequencing was PBMCs. The receptors stem from an older woman in good health and CMV-seropositive.

The rearrangement links TRBV7-9 to TRBJ2-7; 7 nucleotides line up with TRBD2. This CDR3 comprises 15 residues. The trim removed 1 base at V and 3 bases at J, leaving 6 bases unmatched. Germline CDR1 and CDR2: SEHNR and FQNEAQ (reference sequence). As DNA, the CDR3 is TGTGCCAGCAGCTTAGGTTGGGCGGGAGTCTACGAGCAGTACTTC. Protein sequence: CASSLGWAGVYEQYF.

This clone was seen more than once but under ten times. This chain connects TRBV6-5 to TRBJ2-1; TRBD2 aligns across 10 bases. J was trimmed by 14 bases and V by 5 bases; bases with no gene match: 3. From germline, CDR1 is MNHEY and CDR2 SVGAGI. The CDR3 contains 11 residues. The CDR3 DNA follows: TGTGCCAGCAGTCTAGCGGGAGAGGAGTTCTTC. As protein: CASSLAGEEFF.

The CDR3 protein is CASSGGTSGLVGEQFF. CDR3 nucleotides: TGTGCCAGCAGCGGGGGGACTAGCGGGCTTGTAGGTGAGCAGTTCTTC. The gene calls are TRBV7-6 and TRBJ2-1; TRBD2 matches at 12 bases. The ends lost 5 bases at V and 9 bases at J; junction bases unmatched: 11. Germline CDR1 is SGHVS and CDR2 is FNYEAQ. The CDR3 is 16 residues long.

The chain uses TRBV5-5 and TRBJ2-7, with TRBD2 identical over 10 bases. Trimming cost V 4 bases and J 3 bases; bases outside gene matches: 7. The CDR3 runs 15 residues. CDR1 is SGHKS and CDR2 is YYEKEE in the germline V gene (reference sequence). The CDR3 DNA reads as TGTGCCAGCAGCCGACAGTTAGCGGGGGGCTACGAGCAGTACTTC. Its protein is CASSRQLAGGYEQYF.

The gene calls are TRBV4-1 and TRBJ1-4; perhaps TRBD1 as D (5 bases). This CDR3 is built from 17 residues. Germline values: CDR1 MGHRA, CDR2 YSYEKL. Trimming removed 2 bases at V and 0 bases at J, with 13 bases between. CDR3 residues: CASSQRWGLATNEKLFF. The CDR3 nucleotides are TGCGCCAGCAGCCAACGGTGGGGACTTGCAACTAATGAAAAACTGTTTTTT.

J is TRBJ1-1 and V is TRBV18; 8 bases match TRBD1. V gave up 6 bases and J gave up 0 bases; unmatched junction bases: 9. Germline CDR1 and CDR2: KGHSH and LQKENI. This CDR3 region has 16 residues. The CDR3 nucleotides are TGTGCCAGCTCTCCAAGACAGGGGATGATGAACACTGAAGCTTTCTTT. This sequence encodes CASSPRQGMMNTEAFF.

This clone was counted between two and nine times. The chain carries TRBV18 and TRBJ1-3, with D hard to call. The CDR3 runs to 15 residues. The germline V gene has CDR1 KGHSH and CDR2 LQKENI. V was pared by 2 bases and J by 0 bases, with 8 bases between. The CDR3 spells CASSPSGHSGNTIYF. The CDR3 nucleotides are TGTGCCAGCTCACCATCAGGTCACTCTGGAAACACCATATATTTT.